This T cell receptor (beta chain) was found in a study of blood T cells in healthy people across ages (dated by TCRdb to between 2015 and 2017). Context from the whole study: In model experiments, template switching captured about one uniquely barcoded TCR beta cDNA molecule for every two T cells. The study analyzed two additional independent replicas of 1 million unique cDNA reads from the same blood draw for two donors, one aged 18 to 29 and one aged 80 or older. Donors of different ages were randomly distributed across sequencing lanes to avoid experimental bias. The donors were divided into four age groups: young (average around 15 years), middle-aged (about 39), aged (around 59) and long-lived (about 79). The study measured age-related changes in TCR beta repertoire diversity using deep sequencing normalized with unique cDNA molecular identifiers.

On the study overall, not on this receptor specifically: A strong correlation was found between observed TCR beta diversity and the percentage of naive T cells measured by flow cytometry. Because the CMV infection status of the donors was unknown, age-related changes in expanded clonotypes may potentially have been confounded. Observed TCR beta diversity per million T cells fell roughly linearly with age, and a significant reduction was already apparent by age roughly 40. Compared with the aged group, the long-lived group had more naive CD4+ T cells, fewer expanded clones and increased TCR diversity, a pattern suggesting age selection. Conclusive comparison of naive and antigen-experienced compartments was prevented by the profiling of bulk unsorted PBMCs. Estimates of total diversity based on one million sequenced T cells were regarded as lower bounds and as underestimates.

The donors were roughly 40 Caucasian individuals from Russia, aged roughly 6 to 100 years, who were systemically healthy. Each donor gave ten milliliters of peripheral blood, collected into EDTA-treated Vacutainer tubes. Ficoll-Paque density-gradient centrifugation was used to isolate PBMCs, with at least 7 million obtained per sample. Total RNA, at least 6 micrograms per sample, was extracted from PBMCs with Trizol reagent. Naive CD45RAhigh/CD27high T cell percentages were measured by flow cytometry on a PBMC aliquot from every donor. Preparation of the library involved 5' RACE. TCRdb names Illumina HiSeq 2500 as the instrument used. The second PCR ran for roughly 7 to 11 cycles and used a J-beta primer mix along with a sample-barcoded 5' primer. Each TCR beta cDNA molecule received a unique molecular identifier from a template-switch 5' adaptor carrying 12 random nucleotides. Each sample yielded at least 2.5 million CDR3-containing paired-end reads. All of the RNA was converted into first-strand cDNA using the Mint cDNA synthesis kit, with a TRBC-specific oligonucleotide serving as the primer. After uracil-DNA glycosylase treatment, a first 18-cycle PCR used universal primers M1SS and BC2_uni_R on all cDNA. The source study handled its data this way. Each sample was normalized by randomly selecting 1 million high-quality reads, each carrying a distinct molecular identifier. Reads sharing molecular identifiers were discarded rather than binned into consensus sequences. MiTCR, set to a Q25 quality threshold and the strictest error-elimination algorithm, was used for CDR3 identification, clonotype clustering and error correction. Lower-bound total TCR beta diversity was estimated with a nonparametric unseen species model using Euler transformation. The public reads were reanalyzed by TCRdb: fastp trimming at Q25, MiXCR alignment, in-frame beta chains only. Records with the same CDR3 protein are collapsed into one entry carrying the most frequent genes and DNA. The authors' filters were not applied to this entry. In all, the sample holds approximately 800,000 distinct CDR3 sequences, and about 62% of those were seen once. The top ten constitute 28% of the sample.

On this clonotype: This clone's antigen is unknown. It has no much larger one-base neighbor in the sample; base qualities were not kept.

The germline V gene encodes CDR1 LGHDT and CDR2 YNNKEL (reference sequence). Trimming costs V 0 bases and J 10 bases, and their ends lie 16 bases apart. The CDR3 runs 15 residues from the cysteine to the phenylalanine. Of all the DNA, just the CDR3 is kept, 45 bases in frame from base 1. Sequencing input: blood. The sequence is built from TRBV3-1 and TRBJ2-1, with the identity of the D gene unclear. The source is a man aged 25 to 40 in good health. The bases are TGTGCCAGCAGCCAAGATACCGTGAGCTCCTACGAGCAGTTCTTC. Its amino acids are CASSQDTVSSYEQFF.